These 9 T cell receptor beta chains originate from one sample sequenced in a study of cytomegalovirus exposure and HLA in healthy donors. The PCR contained 60 Vbeta and 13 Jbeta primers. Clones were read by immunoSEQ multiplex PCR, and TCRdb kept only the in-frame ones, dropping some. The sample has more than 80,000 clones, about 71% seen once. The sequencing sample was made of PBMCs. All receptors derive from a boy aged 5-17 years in good health and CMV-seronegative.

V and J are TRBV5-4 and TRBJ2-7; D is unresolved. Trimming pared 1 base from V and 5 bases from J, leaving 4 bases between. The CDR3 extends over 11 amino acids. The germline V gene encodes CDR1 SGHNT and CDR2 YYREEE (reference sequence). CDR3 protein: CASSLSNEQYF. DNA for the CDR3: TGTGCCAGCAGCTTGTCCAACGAGCAGTACTTC.

V and J are TRBV4-1 and TRBJ1-6, with TRBD1 as a possible D gene (6 bases). Trimming took 0 bases from V and 9 from J, leaving 12 bases between them. Germline V gene data show CDR1 as MGHRA and CDR2 as YSYEKL. The CDR3 has 15 amino acids. The DNA for the CDR3 is TGCGCCAGCAGCCAAGATACCAGGGGTGGTTCACCCCTCCACTTT. Its protein product is CASSQDTRGGSPLHF.

This clone came up a few times. The chain uses TRBV30 and TRBJ1-1, with D possibly matching TRBD1 (6 bases). This CDR3 contains 11 residues. The V end was cut by 5 bases, the J end by 8 bases, with 12 bases between. The V gene's germline CDR1 is GTSNPN and CDR2 SVGIG (reference sequence). This CDR3 reads CAWGDRLEAFF. The CDR3 DNA is TGTGCCTGGGGCGACAGGTTGGAAGCTTTCTTT. The full variable domain, its missing parts supplied by reference TRBV30 and TRBJ1-1, is SQTIHQWPATLVQPVGSPLSLECTVEGTSNPNLYWYRQAAGRGLQLLFYSVGIGQISSEVPQNLSASRPQDRQFILSSKKLLLSDSGFYLCAWGDRLEAFFGQGTRLTVV.

This clone was detected only once. J is TRBJ1-6 and V is TRBV9; 7 nucleotides line up with TRBD1. CDR1 and CDR2 (germline): SGDLS, YYNGEE. The CDR3 runs 17 residues. V was clipped by 3 bases and J by 7 bases; unmatched bases: 13. The CDR3 nucleotides are TGTGCCAGCAGCGAAGCTCTCAGGGGGACAGCCAATTCACCCCTCCACTTT. It encodes CASSEALRGTANSPLHF.

V usage is TRBV29-1 and J usage is TRBJ1-1, with D hard to call. V was cut by 8 bases and J by 0 bases, with 13 bases left in between. In germline, CDR1 is SQVTM, CDR2 ANQGSEA. The CDR3 loop spans 13 amino acids. The DNA of the CDR3 is TGCAGCATCGGCAGACTTATGAACACTGAAGCTTTCTTT. Protein: CSIGRLMNTEAFF.

The genes are TRBV14 and TRBJ2-3; D is ambiguous. Trimming removed 1 base at V and 6 bases at J, with 11 bases between. The CDR3 loop spans 14 amino acids. Germline loops: CDR1 SGHDN, CDR2 FVKESK. The CDR3 sequence: CASSQGTTTDTQYF. The CDR3 nucleotides are TGTGCCAGCAGCCAAGGAACTACCACGGATACGCAGTATTTT.

A note on this clone: The same CDR3 is also encoded by other DNA sequences in this sample. The V call is TRBV6-5, the J call TRBJ2-7, with TRBD2 matching over 9 bases. Per germline, CDR1 MNHEY and CDR2 SVGAGI. The CDR3 covers 14 residues. V lost 0 bases and J lost 3; bases outside the gene matches: 0. CDR3 in DNA: TGTGCCAGCAGTTACTCTAGCGGGAGCTACGAGCAGTACTTC. Translation gives CASSYSSGSYEQYF.

J is TRBJ2-7 and V is TRBV10-3; TRBD2 might be the D (5 bases). V lost 11 bases and J lost 6, with 14 bases in between. Per the germline V gene, CDR1 is ENHRY and CDR2 is SYGVKD. The CDR3 totals 11 residues. The CDR3: CAVDRGGEQYF. The CDR3 bases are TGTGCCGTCGACCGCGGAGGCGAGCAGTACTTC.

The J gene is TRBJ2-2, the V gene TRBV5-1; TRBD1 matches at 7 bases. The CDR3 is 17 residues long. Germline assignment: CDR1 SGHRS and CDR2 YFSETQ. Losses at the gene ends were 0 bases for V and 4 bases for J; bases not matched to a gene: 9. The CDR3 is CASSLARGYRGTGELFF. The DNA of the CDR3 is TGCGCCAGCAGCTTGGCCAGGGGGTATCGGGGCACCGGGGAGCTGTTTTTT.